This T cell receptor beta chain originates from a study of beta chain features in type 1 diabetes (dated by TCRdb to 2016 to 2019). At the level of the whole study: Mean age, gender distribution, total cell number and subset yield did not differ between patients and healthy donors. The study compared TCRB repertoires of sorted circulating CD4+ T cell subsets between recently diagnosed type 1 diabetes patients and matched healthy donors. Across all samples, 107,917,701 sorted cells were examined, and cell number per subset correlated strongly with RNA yield. Regulatory and stem cell-like memory subsets were isolated from only 8 patients and about eight healthy donors, whereas naive and central memory subsets came from all 30 or so donors.

Overall study outcomes, separate from this receptor: Only small numbers of individuals were included in the HLA sub-analyses, which left unresolved whether HLA type had any influence on TCRB rearrangement. Shorter templates might be favored by PCR, yet because patient and control samples were amplified and corrected together, any such skew would affect both groups equally. In all four CD4+ subsets, TCRB CDR3 length was moderately but significantly shorter in type 1 diabetes patients. Naive, central memory and regulatory TCRB repertoires appeared to be more alike among patients than among healthy donors. At VDJ recombination sites, type 1 diabetes patients had fewer insertions and more deleted nucleotides, which implies abnormalities in thymic rearrangement. Sequencing cDNA rather than genomic DNA could over-represent highly expressing activated cells, although activation and CD3 levels did not differ between groups.

The CDR3 holds 14 amino acids from the cysteine to the phenylalanine. The read is trimmed to its CDR3 DNA, 42 bases read in frame from base 1. The junction shows trimming of 1 base on V and 5 bases on J, and the gene matches do not reach 2 bases of it. CDR1 and CDR2 (SNHLY, FYNNEI) derive from the germline V gene. From each donor, a single peripheral blood sample of approximately 120 mL on average was drawn into heparinised tubes. A BD FACSAria II and a panel including CD45RO, CCR7, CD25, CD127, CD95 and CD27 were used to sort naive, central memory, regulatory and stem cell-like memory CD4+ T cells. A purity above 95% was achieved for all sorted populations. Right away, PBMCs were isolated by Lymphoprep density gradient centrifugation and were stained directly, with no culture step. Samples were stained and sorted in pairs, with one healthy donor and one patient per experiment, so that batch effects were minimized.

This clone was detected only a few times. Its recognized antigen is unknown. No base quality information exists; no much larger clone differs at one position. The entire isolated RNA was reverse transcribed using the High Capacity cDNA Reverse Transcription Kit, and thus expressed TCRB transcripts were sequenced. Deep immunoSEQ sequencing was performed on naive, central memory and regulatory T cell samples, with an average of roughly 3.5 million total reads per sample. After sorted cells were lysed in RLT buffer, RNA was extracted with DNase-treated RNeasy Micro or Mini kits, with the choice depending on cell number. To prevent cross-contamination, every cell subset was processed on its own, while patient and healthy donor samples were processed together. Using the immunoSEQ multiplex PCR, TCRB sequences were amplified from cDNA into 87-bp fragments spanning the CDR3 region. Amplicons were sequenced on the Illumina HiSeq platform. The authors' pipeline ran thus. PCR bias was corrected computationally using synthetic template baselines, and reads within Hamming distance 2 were collapsed, with unmergeable singletons discarded. Reads were aligned against IMGT to assign V, D and J genes, CDR3 length and insertions or deletions at six rearrangement sites. Clonotype counts were normalized to sorted cell number within each subset before computing true diversity and Gini coefficients with the tcR R package. The overlap coefficient, calculated on TCRB nucleotide sequences, was used to quantify repertoire sharing. As a proxy for the pre-selection repertoire, out-of-frame TCRB sequences from naive cells were analyzed. Imported from immuneACCESS, the table was reduced by TCRdb to in-frame sequences with V and J called. These copies leave out some clones; in studies compared against another copy, an unresolved V gene accounts for under half, and the cause of the remainder is not known. V, J and clone size were drawn from that table, and D and trimming were deduced from the DNA. The sample yields 250,000 or so clones; roughly 14% were counted once. Around 0.019% of the sample is in the top ten clones.

The origin of this receptor is a man aged 25-45 years with type 1 diabetes. The chain is encoded by TRBV2 joined to TRBJ1-5, with 7 middle bases fitting TRBD1. Input material: naive CD4+ T cells from blood. The cell subset or site label, as the study defines it: true naive CD4+ T cells. Here is the DNA: TGTGCCAGCAGTGAAGTAACAGGGGATCAGCCCCAGCATTTT. This is translated as CASSEVTGDQPQHF.